This entry lists 17 T cell receptor beta chains sequenced from one sample in a study of radiation and T cells in renal cell carcinoma. Assay: immunoSEQ multiplex PCR; the TCRdb copy retains only in-frame clones and omits some. This repertoire shows about 140,000 clones, 75% to 90% found once; its top ten account for roughly 25%. Time point described: baseline pretreatment blood. Treatment given: 15 Gy SBRT to primary tumor, nephrectomy 4 weeks later. The input for sequencing was blood, taken from a patient whose treatment included radiotherapy and nephrectomy. The receptors were sampled from a woman in her forties or fifties with renal cell carcinoma.

This chain links TRBV29-1 with TRBJ2-5, with 9 bases that match TRBD2. CDR3 length: 14 residues. Trimming removed 3 bases from V and 2 bases from J; junction bases left unmatched: 4. Germline CDR1 is SQVTM and CDR2 is ANQGSEA. The CDR3 sequence: CSVDPSGAQETQYF. In DNA, the CDR3 is TGCAGCGTTGACCCTAGCGGGGCTCAAGAGACCCAGTACTTC.

This chain links TRBV5-4 with TRBJ1-1, with a tentative D call TRBD1 (6 bases). V gave up 4 bases and J gave up 10 bases, with 23 bases separating them. Germline V CDR1 and CDR2: SGHNT, YYREEE (reference sequence). CDR3 length equals 15 residues. The CDR3: CASSLRDTRGRRAFF. Written as DNA, the CDR3 is TGTGCCAGCAGCCTTCGGGACACCCGGGGAAGAAGAGCTTTCTTT.

The chain has TRBV5-1 and TRBJ1-1; the match to TRBD1 covers 10 bases. V dropped 4 bases and J dropped 6; count of bases not matched to a gene: 6. The CDR3 is 14 amino acids. The germline V gene encodes CDR1 SGHRS and CDR2 YFSETQ. For the CDR3, the DNA is TGCGCCAGCAGCCCCGGGACAGGGGACGCTGAAGCTTTCTTT. It codes for CASSPGTGDAEAFF.

J is TRBJ2-7 and V is TRBV15, with D uncertain. Per the germline V gene, CDR1 is LNHNV and CDR2 is YYDKDF (reference sequence). CDR3 length equals 13 residues. V lost 4 bases and J 0 bases, leaving 7 bases between the germline ends. Here the CDR3 reads CATSIGFSYEQYF. Here the CDR3 DNA reads TGTGCCACCAGCATAGGTTTCTCCTACGAGCAGTACTTC.

Only a few counts were recorded for this clone. The genes are TRBV5-1 and TRBJ2-7, with TRBD2 as a possible D gene (5 bases). The V end lost 3 bases, the J end lost 13 bases, and 26 bases lay between the germline ends. Germline V gene data show CDR1 as SGHRS and CDR2 as YFSETQ. The CDR3 length is 15 residues. In nucleotides, the CDR3 is TGCGCCAGCAGCTGGCTACGGGTGGACTCCGAAGGGAGTTACTTC. It yields the protein CASSWLRVDSEGSYF.

V usage is TRBV28 and J usage is TRBJ2-6; D is unresolved. The CDR3 is 14 residues long. The germline CDR1 and CDR2 sequences are MDHEN and SYDVKM. V gave up 3 bases and J gave up 4 bases, with 7 bases separating them. The CDR3 protein is CASSFERGANVLTF. CDR3 nucleotide sequence: TGTGCCAGCAGTTTTGAACGCGGGGCCAACGTCCTGACTTTC.

The chain employs TRBV7-9 and TRBJ1-5; D remains unclear. With 1 base removed from V and 2 bases from J, the gap between germline ends came to 9 bases. Germline CDR1 reads SEHNR; CDR2 reads FQNEAQ (reference sequence). This CDR3 spans 15 amino acids. The DNA of the CDR3 is TGTGCCAGCAGCTTAGGGTTTGGGGGCAATCAGCCCCAGCATTTT. Translation gives CASSLGFGGNQPQHF.

V gene TRBV5-4 combines with J gene TRBJ2-7; 8 bases match TRBD1. CDR3 size: 16 residues. Per the germline V gene, CDR1 is SGHNT and CDR2 is YYREEE (reference sequence). Losses at the gene ends were 0 bases for V and 5 bases for J; bases not matched to a gene: 10. CDR3 sequence: CASSLAENRGIDEQYF. The CDR3 coding sequence is TGTGCCAGCAGCTTGGCCGAGAACAGGGGGATTGACGAGCAGTACTTC. The whole variable domain, filled in from reference TRBV5-4 and TRBJ2-7, reads ETGVTQSPTHLIKTRGQQVTLRCSSQSGHNTVSWYQQALGQGPQFIFQYYREEENGRGNFPPRFSGLQFPNYSSELNVNALELDDSALYLCASSLAENRGIDEQYFGPGTRLTVT.

The V call is TRBV27, the J call TRBJ1-1; D unresolved. Between the trimmed V and J ends, which lost 5 bases and 2 bases, there was a span of 15 bases. The CDR3 runs 15 residues. Germline V gene lookup returns CDR1 MNHEY and CDR2 SMNVEV (reference sequence). CDR3 coding DNA: TGTGCCAGCAGTGCATACAGCGGTTCAAACACTGAAGCTTTCTTT. Its translation: CASSAYSGSNTEAFF.

This chain joins TRBV2 and TRBJ1-4, with D perhaps TRBD1 (5 bases). V gave up 1 base and J gave up 7 bases, with 10 bases separating them. The germline V gene has CDR1 SNHLY and CDR2 FYNNEI. The CDR3 totals 14 residues. The CDR3 sequence: CASSEGGRGEKLFF. The CDR3 region has the DNA TGTGCCAGCAGTGAAGGGGGAAGGGGTGAAAAACTGTTTTTT.

This clone was found a few times. The genes are TRBV4-3 and TRBJ1-4; no reliable D call. Germline V CDR1 and CDR2: LGHNA, YSLEER. This CDR3 is 13 amino acids long. The V and J ends lost 2 bases and 5 bases respectively, with 6 bases between them. CDR3 bases: TGCGCCAGCAGCCAAAATCGGAATGAAAAACTGTTTTTT. It codes for CASSQNRNEKLFF.

Written as DNA, the CDR3 is TGTGCCATCAGTGAGACCCCAACCAGCGGCTACACCTTC. Amino acid sequence: CAISETPTSGYTF. The V call is TRBV10-3, the J call TRBJ1-2; D gene unclear. CDR3 size: 13 residues. The germline V gene has CDR1 ENHRY and CDR2 SYGVKD. Trimming cost V 2 bases and J 8 bases, with 12 bases left between them.

The V gene is TRBV19, the J gene TRBJ2-5; TRBD2 aligns across 14 bases. With V trimmed by 8 bases and J by 3 bases, 2 bases remained unmatched. The CDR3 covers 14 residues. Looked up from germline, CDR1 is LNHDA and CDR2 is SQIVND (reference sequence). CDR3 in DNA: TGTGCCAGTGGGACTAGCGGGAGAGAAGAGACCCAGTACTTC. Its protein product is CASGTSGREETQYF.

The chain has TRBV5-1 and TRBJ2-3, with TRBD2 as a possible D gene (6 bases). Trimming pared 0 bases from V and 2 bases from J, leaving 10 bases between. The CDR3 consists of 15 residues. Germline V gene data show CDR1 as SGHRS and CDR2 as YFSETQ. DNA for the CDR3: TGCGCCAGCAGCTTGGGAATAGCGGTCACAGATACGCAGTATTTT. Translated: CASSLGIAVTDTQYF.

This clone was observed a single time. This chain uses TRBV15 with TRBJ1-5; D call uncertain. The CDR3 runs 12 residues. V was clipped by 0 bases and J by 14 bases, with 11 bases between them. In germline, CDR1 is LNHNV, CDR2 YYDKDF (reference sequence). CDR3: CATSRDHRGKHF. DNA of the CDR3: TGTGCCACCAGCAGAGATCACCGGGGAAAGCATTTT.

This sequence joins TRBV30 and TRBJ2-7; 9 bases agree with TRBD1. The germline CDR1 and CDR2 sequences are GTSNPN and SVGIG (reference sequence). The CDR3 sequence is 18 residues long. With 3 bases clipped from V and 1 base from J, the junction kept 16 bases outside the gene matches. The DNA of the CDR3 is TGTGCCTGGAGGAATGGGACAGGGAGAGGAGCGGGGTCCTACGAGCAGTACTTC. Amino acid sequence: CAWRNGTGRGAGSYEQYF.

The chain uses TRBV6-1 and TRBJ2-3; 8 bases align to TRBD1. The length of the CDR3 is 13 residues. Germline loops: CDR1 MNHNS, CDR2 SASEGT. The trim removed 10 bases at V and 3 bases at J, leaving 6 bases unmatched. CDR3 coding DNA: TGTGCCACCAGGGGGCGCGGAACAGATACGCAGTATTTT. Its protein is CATRGRGTDTQYF.